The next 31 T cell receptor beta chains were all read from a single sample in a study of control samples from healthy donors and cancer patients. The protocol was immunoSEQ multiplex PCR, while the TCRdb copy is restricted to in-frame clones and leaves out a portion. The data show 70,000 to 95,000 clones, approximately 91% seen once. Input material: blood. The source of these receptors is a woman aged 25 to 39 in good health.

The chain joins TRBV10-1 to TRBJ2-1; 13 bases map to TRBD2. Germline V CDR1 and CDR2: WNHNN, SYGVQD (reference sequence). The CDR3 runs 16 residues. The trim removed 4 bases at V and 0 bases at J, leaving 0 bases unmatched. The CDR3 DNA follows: TGCGCCAGCAGTGGGACTAGCGGGGGCTCCTACAATGAGCAGTTCTTC. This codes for CASSGTSGGSYNEQFF.

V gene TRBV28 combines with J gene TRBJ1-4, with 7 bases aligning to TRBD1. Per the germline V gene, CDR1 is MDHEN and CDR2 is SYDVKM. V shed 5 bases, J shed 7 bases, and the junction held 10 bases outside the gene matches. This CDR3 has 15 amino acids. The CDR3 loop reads CASSQIQGFGEKLFF. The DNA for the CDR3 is TGTGCCAGCAGTCAAATACAGGGGTTCGGTGAAAAACTGTTTTTT.

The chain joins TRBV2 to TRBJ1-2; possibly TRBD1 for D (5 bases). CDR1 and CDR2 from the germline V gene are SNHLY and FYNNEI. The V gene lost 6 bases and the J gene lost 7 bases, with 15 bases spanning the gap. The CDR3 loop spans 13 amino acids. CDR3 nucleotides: TGTGCCAGCAGCGACGATGGGGGAATTGGCTACACCTTC. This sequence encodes CASSDDGGIGYTF.

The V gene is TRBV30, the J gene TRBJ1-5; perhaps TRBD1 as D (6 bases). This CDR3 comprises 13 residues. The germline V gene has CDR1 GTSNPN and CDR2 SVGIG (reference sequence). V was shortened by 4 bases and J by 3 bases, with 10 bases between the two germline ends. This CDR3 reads CAWTGQPNQPQHF. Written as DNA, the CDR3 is TGTGCCTGGACCGGACAGCCCAATCAGCCCCAGCATTTT. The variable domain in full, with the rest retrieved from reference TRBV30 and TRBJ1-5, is SQTIHQWPATLVQPVGSPLSLECTVEGTSNPNLYWYRQAAGRGLQLLFYSVGIGQISSEVPQNLSASRPQDRQFILSSKKLLLSDSGFYLCAWTGQPNQPQHFGDGTRLSIL.

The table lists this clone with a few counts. The CDR3 DNA sequence: TGCGCCAGCAGCCAGGGGACAATTGGATACTCCTACGAGCAGTACTTC. Translated, it gives CASSQGTIGYSYEQYF. The V and J genes are TRBV5-1 and TRBJ2-7, with D possibly TRBD1 on 6 matching bases. Deletions cut 4 bases from V and 0 bases from J, with 17 bases between. The CDR3 extends over 16 amino acids. Germline V lookup: CDR1 SGHRS, CDR2 YFSETQ. Using reference TRBV5-1 and TRBJ2-7 for the parts outside the CDR3, the full variable domain is KAGVTQTPRYLIKTRGQQVTLSCSPISGHRSVSWYQQTPGQGLQFLFEYFSETQRNKGNFPGRFSGRQFSNSRSEMNVSTLELGDSALYLCASSQGTIGYSYEQYFGPGTRLTVT.

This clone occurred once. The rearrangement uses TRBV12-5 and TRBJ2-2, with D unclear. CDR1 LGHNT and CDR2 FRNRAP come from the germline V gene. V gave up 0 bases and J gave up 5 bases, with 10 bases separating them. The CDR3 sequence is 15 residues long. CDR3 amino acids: CASGLVTGSTGELFF. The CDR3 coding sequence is TGTGCTAGTGGTTTGGTAACCGGTAGTACCGGGGAGCTGTTTTTT.

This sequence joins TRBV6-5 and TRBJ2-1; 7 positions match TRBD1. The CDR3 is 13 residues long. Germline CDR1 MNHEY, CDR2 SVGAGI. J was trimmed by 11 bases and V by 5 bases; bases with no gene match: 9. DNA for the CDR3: TGTGCCAGCAGTACAGACAGGGTACTTCAGCAGTTCTTC. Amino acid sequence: CASSTDRVLQQFF.

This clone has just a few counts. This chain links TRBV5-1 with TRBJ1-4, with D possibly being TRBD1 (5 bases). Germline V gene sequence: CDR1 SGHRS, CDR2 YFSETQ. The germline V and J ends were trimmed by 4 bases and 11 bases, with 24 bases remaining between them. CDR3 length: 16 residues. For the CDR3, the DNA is TGCGCCAGCAGCGGTGCAGGGATTTCCACCCGGCGGAAACTGTTTTTT. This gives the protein CASSGAGISTRRKLFF.

The DNA of the CDR3 is TGCGCCAGCAGTCCCGGACAGGGTTATACTAATGAAAAACTGTTTTTT. Protein product: CASSPGQGYTNEKLFF. The chain joins TRBV5-1 to TRBJ1-4; 8 bases line up with TRBD1. The CDR3 spans 16 residues. V was pared by 5 bases and J by 2 bases, with 8 bases of the junction left unmatched. Germline V gene lookup returns CDR1 SGHRS and CDR2 YFSETQ.

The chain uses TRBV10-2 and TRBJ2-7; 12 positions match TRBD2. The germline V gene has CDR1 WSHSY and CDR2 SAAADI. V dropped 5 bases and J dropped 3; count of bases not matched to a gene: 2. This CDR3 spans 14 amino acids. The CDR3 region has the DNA TGCGCCAGCAGTCGGACTAGCGGGATCTACGAGCAGTACTTC. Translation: CASSRTSGIYEQYF.

CDR3 protein: CASSDQGGGKLFF. CDR3 nucleotide sequence: TGTGCCAGCAGTGATCAGGGGGGGGGAAAACTGTTTTTT. This chain links TRBV25-1 with TRBJ1-4, with 7 bases aligning to TRBD1. After removal of 3 bases from V and 10 bases from J, the junction contained 5 bases not matched to a gene. This CDR3 spans 13 amino acids. Germline lookup yields CDR1 MGHDK and CDR2 SYGVNS.

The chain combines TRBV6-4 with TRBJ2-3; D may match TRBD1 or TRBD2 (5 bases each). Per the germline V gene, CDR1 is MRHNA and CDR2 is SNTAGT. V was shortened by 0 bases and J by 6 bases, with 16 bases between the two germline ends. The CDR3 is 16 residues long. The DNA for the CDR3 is TGTGCCAGCAGTGACTCGAAAGGGGCAGGGAGTGATACGCAGTATTTT. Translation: CASSDSKGAGSDTQYF.

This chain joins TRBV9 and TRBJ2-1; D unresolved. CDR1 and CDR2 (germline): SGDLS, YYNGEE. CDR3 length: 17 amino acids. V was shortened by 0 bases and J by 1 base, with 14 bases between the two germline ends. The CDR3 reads CASSVELGMASYNEQFF. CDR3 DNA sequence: TGTGCCAGCAGCGTAGAGTTGGGGATGGCGTCCTACAATGAGCAGTTCTTC.

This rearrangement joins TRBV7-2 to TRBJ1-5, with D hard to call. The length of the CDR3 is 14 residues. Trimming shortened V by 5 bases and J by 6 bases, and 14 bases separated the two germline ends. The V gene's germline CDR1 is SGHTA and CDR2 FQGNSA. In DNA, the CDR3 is TGTGCCAGCAGCCCCTACTTGGGGTCTCAGCCCCAGCATTTT. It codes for CASSPYLGSQPQHF.

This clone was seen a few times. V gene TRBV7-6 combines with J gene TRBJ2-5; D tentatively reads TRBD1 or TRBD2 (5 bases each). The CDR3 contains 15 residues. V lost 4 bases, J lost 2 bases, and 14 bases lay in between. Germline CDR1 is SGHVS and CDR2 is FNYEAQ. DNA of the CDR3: TGTGCCAGCAGCTCAGGGAGAGTCTGGCAAGAGACCCAGTACTTC. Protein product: CASSSGRVWQETQYF.

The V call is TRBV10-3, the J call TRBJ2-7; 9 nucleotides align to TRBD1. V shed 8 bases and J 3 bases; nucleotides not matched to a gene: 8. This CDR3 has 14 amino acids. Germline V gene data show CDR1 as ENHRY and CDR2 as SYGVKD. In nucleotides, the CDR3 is TGTGCCATCGGGGAAGGACAGGGGATCTACGAGCAGTACTTC. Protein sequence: CAIGEGQGIYEQYF.

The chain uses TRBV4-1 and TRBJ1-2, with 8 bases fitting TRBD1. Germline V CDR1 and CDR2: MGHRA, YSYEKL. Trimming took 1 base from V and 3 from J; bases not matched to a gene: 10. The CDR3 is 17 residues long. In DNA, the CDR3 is TGCGCCAGCAGCCAAGTTTTAGGACAGGGCCGGGACTATGGCTACACCTTC. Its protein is CASSQVLGQGRDYGYTF.

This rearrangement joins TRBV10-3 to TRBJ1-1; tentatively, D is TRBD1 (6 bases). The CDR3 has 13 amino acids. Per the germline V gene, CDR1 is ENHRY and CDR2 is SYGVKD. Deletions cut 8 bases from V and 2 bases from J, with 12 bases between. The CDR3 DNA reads TGTGCCATCGGAGGACAGCCAAACACTGAAGCTTTCTTT. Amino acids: CAIGGQPNTEAFF.

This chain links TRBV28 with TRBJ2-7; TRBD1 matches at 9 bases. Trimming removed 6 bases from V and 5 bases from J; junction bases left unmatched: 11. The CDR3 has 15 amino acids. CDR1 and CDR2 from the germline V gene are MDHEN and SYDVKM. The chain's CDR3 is CASRAPGQGSHEQYF. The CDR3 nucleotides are TGTGCCAGCAGGGCCCCGGGACAGGGTTCCCACGAGCAGTACTTC.

DNA of the CDR3: TGCGCCAGCAACCAGGGGGCGACTAATGAAAAACTGTTTTTT. Protein: CASNQGATNEKLFF. The genes are TRBV5-1 and TRBJ1-4, with 8 bases identical to TRBD1. The CDR3 contains 14 residues. After removal of 6 bases from V and 2 bases from J, the junction contained 3 bases not matched to a gene. Germline-derived CDR1 and CDR2 are SGHRS and YFSETQ.

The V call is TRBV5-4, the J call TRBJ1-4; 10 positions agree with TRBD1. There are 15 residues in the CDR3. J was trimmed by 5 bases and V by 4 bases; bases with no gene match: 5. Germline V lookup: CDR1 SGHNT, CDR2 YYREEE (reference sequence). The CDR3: CASSGGQGRNEKLFF. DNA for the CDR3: TGTGCCAGCAGCGGGGGACAGGGGAGGAATGAAAAACTGTTTTTT. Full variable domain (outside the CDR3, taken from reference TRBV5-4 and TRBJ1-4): ETGVTQSPTHLIKTRGQQVTLRCSSQSGHNTVSWYQQALGQGPQFIFQYYREEENGRGNFPPRFSGLQFPNYSSELNVNALELDDSALYLCASSGGQGRNEKLFFGSGTQLSVL.

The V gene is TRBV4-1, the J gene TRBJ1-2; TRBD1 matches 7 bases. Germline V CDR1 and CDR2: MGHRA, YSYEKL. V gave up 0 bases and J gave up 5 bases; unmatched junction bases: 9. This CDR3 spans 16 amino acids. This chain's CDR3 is CASSQEDGRGYYGYTF. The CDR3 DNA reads TGCGCCAGCAGCCAAGAAGATGGCAGGGGGTATTATGGCTACACCTTC.

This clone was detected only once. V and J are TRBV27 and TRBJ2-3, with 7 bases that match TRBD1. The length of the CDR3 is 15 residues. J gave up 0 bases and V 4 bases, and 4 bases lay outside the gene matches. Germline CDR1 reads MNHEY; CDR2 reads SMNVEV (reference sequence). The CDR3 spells CASSSDRVSTDTQYF. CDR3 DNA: TGTGCCAGCAGTTCCGACAGGGTGAGCACAGATACGCAGTATTTT.

The DNA of the CDR3 is TGTGCCAGCATCAGGGATAGCTCCTACAATGAGCAGTTCTTC. Translation: CASIRDSSYNEQFF. The genes are TRBV6-6 and TRBJ2-1; maybe TRBD1 (5 bases). CDR3 length: 14 amino acids. Looked up from germline, CDR1 is MNHNY and CDR2 is SVGAGI (reference sequence). V lost 7 bases and J 0 bases, leaving 10 bases between the germline ends.

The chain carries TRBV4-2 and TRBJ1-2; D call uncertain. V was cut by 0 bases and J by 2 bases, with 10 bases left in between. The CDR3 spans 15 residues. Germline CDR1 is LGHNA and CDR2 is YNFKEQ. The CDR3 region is CASSQDYEWNYGYTF. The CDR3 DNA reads TGTGCCAGCAGCCAAGATTACGAGTGGAACTATGGCTACACCTTC.

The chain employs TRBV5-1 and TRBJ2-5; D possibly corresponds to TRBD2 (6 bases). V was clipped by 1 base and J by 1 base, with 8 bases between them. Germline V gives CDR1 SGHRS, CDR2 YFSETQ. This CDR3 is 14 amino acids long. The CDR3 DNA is TGCGCCAGCAGCTTGCGGGGGATCCAAGAGACCCAGTACTTC. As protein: CASSLRGIQETQYF.

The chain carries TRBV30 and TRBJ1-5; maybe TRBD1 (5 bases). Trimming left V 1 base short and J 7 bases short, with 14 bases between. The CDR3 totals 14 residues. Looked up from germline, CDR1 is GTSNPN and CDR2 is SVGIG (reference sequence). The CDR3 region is CAWSGGRGMQPQHF. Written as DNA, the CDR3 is TGTGCCTGGAGTGGAGGGCGGGGGATGCAGCCCCAGCATTTT.

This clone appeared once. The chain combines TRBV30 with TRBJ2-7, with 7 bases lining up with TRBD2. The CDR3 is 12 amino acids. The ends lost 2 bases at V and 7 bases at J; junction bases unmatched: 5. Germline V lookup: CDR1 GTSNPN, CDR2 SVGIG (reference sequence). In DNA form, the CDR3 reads TGTGCCTGGAGTACTTCCGGGGGGGAGCAGTACTTC. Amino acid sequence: CAWSTSGGEQYF.

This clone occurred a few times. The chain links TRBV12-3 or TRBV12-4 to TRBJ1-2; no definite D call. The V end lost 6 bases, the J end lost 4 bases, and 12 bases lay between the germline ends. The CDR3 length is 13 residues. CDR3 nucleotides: TGTGCCAGCAGCTCCACATCGTCCTATGGCTACACCTTC. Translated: CASSSTSSYGYTF.

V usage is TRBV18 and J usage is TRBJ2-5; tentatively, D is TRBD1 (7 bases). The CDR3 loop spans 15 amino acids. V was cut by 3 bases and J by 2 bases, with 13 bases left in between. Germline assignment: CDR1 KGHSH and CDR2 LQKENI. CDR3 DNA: TGTGCCAGCTCACCTCGCGGGACAGAGCAAGAGACCCAGTACTTC. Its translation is CASSPRGTEQETQYF.

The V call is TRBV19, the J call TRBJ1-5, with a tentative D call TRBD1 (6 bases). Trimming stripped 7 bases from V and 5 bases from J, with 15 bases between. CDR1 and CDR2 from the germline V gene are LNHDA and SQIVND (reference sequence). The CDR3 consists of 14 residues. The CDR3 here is CASMNAGQYQPQHF. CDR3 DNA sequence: TGTGCCAGTATGAATGCGGGACAATATCAGCCCCAGCATTTT.